These 26 T cell receptor beta chains originate from one sample sequenced in a study of blood T cell repertoires in COVID-19 (dated by TCRdb to 2020 to 2021). The library came from the immunoSEQ multiplex PCR assay. Sourced from immuneACCESS, this table was stored by TCRdb with only in-frame sequences that have V and J called. A share of the clones is absent; for the studies checked, an unresolved V gene accounts for under half, and the remainder has no known explanation. The sample table contains tens of thousands of clones; only one count was recorded for roughly three quarters of them. The ten largest make up 2% to 2.5% of the sample. The sequenced sample consisted of peripheral blood. Source of these receptors: a man aged 70 or older with COVID-19, enrolled during active disease.

The rearrangement uses TRBV27 and TRBJ2-7; 7 bases fit TRBD1. Germline loops: CDR1 MNHEY, CDR2 SMNVEV (reference sequence). This CDR3 comprises 13 residues. Germline trimming cut 2 bases from V and 5 bases from J; bases unmatched to any gene: 3. The CDR3 is CASSLGQENEQYF. The CDR3 DNA reads TGTGCCAGCAGTTTAGGACAGGAGAACGAGCAGTACTTC.

This chain uses TRBV4-1 with TRBJ1-3; D is unresolved. Germline loops: CDR1 MGHRA, CDR2 YSYEKL. The CDR3 has 15 amino acids. The V and J ends lost 3 bases and 5 bases respectively, with 14 bases between them. This chain's CDR3 is CASSQVRSNRNTIYF. The CDR3 DNA sequence: TGCGCCAGCAGCCAGGTCAGGTCCAACCGAAACACCATATATTTT.

The chain combines TRBV11-3 with TRBJ2-7, with 7 bases matching TRBD2. The CDR3 is 14 residues long. The germline V gene encodes CDR1 SGHNT and CDR2 YENEEA. V shed 2 bases, J shed 5 bases, and the junction held 6 bases outside the gene matches. The CDR3 DNA follows: TGTGCCAGCAGCTTAAACGCGGGAGCCCACGAGCAGTACTTC. Its protein is CASSLNAGAHEQYF.

The gene calls are TRBV9 and TRBJ2-5; TRBD1 matches 7 bases. This CDR3 has 15 residues. The V segment lost 3 bases and the J segment 1 base; nucleotides outside the gene matches: 6. The germline V gene encodes CDR1 SGDLS and CDR2 YYNGEE. Here the CDR3 DNA reads TGTGCCAGCAGCGAGACGACAGGGCCCCAAGAGACCCAGTACTTC. Encoded protein: CASSETTGPQETQYF.

The rearrangement uses TRBV15 and TRBJ2-3, with 9 bases matching TRBD2. This CDR3 has 16 residues. Germline CDR1 LNHNV, CDR2 YYDKDF (reference sequence). J was trimmed by 1 base and V by 5 bases; bases with no gene match: 7. The CDR3: CATSPYSGRGTDTQYF. The CDR3 DNA is TGTGCCACCAGCCCGTATAGCGGGAGAGGCACAGATACGCAGTATTTT.

The chain links TRBV28 to TRBJ1-2; D might be TRBD1 (6 bases). The CDR3 is 16 amino acids. Germline loops: CDR1 MDHEN, CDR2 SYDVKM. Trimming cost V 3 bases and J 0 bases, with 14 bases left between them. The CDR3 protein is CASSFVGGASNYGYTF. For the CDR3, the DNA is TGTGCCAGCAGTTTCGTCGGGGGGGCGTCTAACTATGGCTACACCTTC.

This clone occurred a few times. The V gene is TRBV9, the J gene TRBJ2-6; no reliable D call. This CDR3 is 13 amino acids long. The V gene's germline CDR1 is SGDLS and CDR2 YYNGEE. Trimming shortened V by 3 bases and J by 4 bases, and 5 bases separated the two germline ends. The CDR3 is CASSASGANVLTF. The CDR3 bases are TGTGCCAGCAGCGCCTCCGGGGCCAACGTCCTGACTTTC.

V is TRBV12-3 or TRBV12-4 and J is TRBJ2-1; weak D call: TRBD2 (5 bases). This CDR3 has 13 amino acids. Trimming pared 6 bases from V and 0 bases from J, leaving 6 bases between. CDR3 region: CASRLDSYNEQFF. CDR3 in DNA: TGTGCCAGCAGACTAGACTCCTACAATGAGCAGTTCTTC.

This clone was detected only once. The chain combines TRBV5-1 with TRBJ2-2; TRBD2 might be the D (6 bases). This CDR3 region has 15 residues. Trimming shortened V by 5 bases and J by 5 bases, and 16 bases separated the two germline ends. Looked up from germline, CDR1 is SGHRS and CDR2 is YFSETQ. This CDR3 is CASRMNGRATGELFF. The CDR3 DNA is TGCGCCAGCAGGATGAACGGGAGAGCGACCGGGGAGCTGTTTTTT.

The chain has TRBV28 and TRBJ2-3; 10 positions agree with TRBD2. Germline V gives CDR1 MDHEN, CDR2 SYDVKM. The ends lost 5 bases at V and 6 bases at J; junction bases unmatched: 14. There are 17 residues in the CDR3. The CDR3: CASSITGTSDRLDTQYF. The CDR3 region has the DNA TGTGCCAGCAGTATCACCGGGACTAGCGATCGACTTGATACGCAGTATTTT.

This chain links TRBV30 with TRBJ1-4; 9 positions agree with TRBD1. The CDR3 spans 14 residues. The V gene's germline CDR1 is GTSNPN and CDR2 SVGIG (reference sequence). Trimming cost V 2 bases and J 8 bases; bases outside gene matches: 6. CDR3 sequence: CAWSLGQGREKLFF. The DNA of the CDR3 is TGTGCCTGGAGTCTGGGACAGGGAAGGGAAAAACTGTTTTTT.

Points on this clone: One end of the junction is discordant with germline, which a read error may explain. In nucleotides, the CDR3 is TGTGCCACCAGCAGGGAGTCCTACAATGAGCAGTTCTTC. It encodes CATSRESYNEQFF. The gene calls are TRBV14 and TRBJ2-1, with D possibly being TRBD1 or TRBD2 (5 bases each). CDR3 length equals 13 residues. CDR1 and CDR2 (germline): SGHDN, FVKESK. Based on the CDR3 plus reference TRBV14 and TRBJ2-1, the full variable domain is EAGVTQFPSHSVIEKGQTVTLRCDPISGHDNLYWYRRVMGKEIKFLLHFVKESKQDESGMPNNRFLAERTGGTYSTLKVQPAELEDSGVYFCATSRESYNEQFFGPGTRLTVL.

The rearrangement joins TRBV19 to TRBJ1-1; 8 bases agree with TRBD1. The V and J ends lost 4 bases and 5 bases, in that order; junction bases with no gene match: 9. The CDR3 sequence is 15 residues long. Per the germline V gene, CDR1 is LNHDA and CDR2 is SQIVND (reference sequence). CDR3 nucleotide sequence: TGTGCCAGTAGTACCCCGGACAGGGCTAGTACTGAAGCTTTCTTT. This codes for CASSTPDRASTEAFF.

As regards this clone: The germline gene is not matched at one end of the junction; a read error may be the cause. The chain combines TRBV11-2 with TRBJ2-1, with TRBD2 as a possible D gene (5 bases). The germline V gene has CDR1 SGHAT and CDR2 FQNNGV. This CDR3 contains 13 residues. The CDR3 reads CASSLERNNEQFF. DNA for the CDR3: TGTGCCAGCAGCCTAGAGCGGAACAATGAGCAGTTCTTC.

V and J are TRBV11-1 and TRBJ2-3; 7 positions match TRBD2. This CDR3 comprises 12 residues. Germline trimming cut 5 bases from V and 6 bases from J; bases unmatched to any gene: 2. In germline, CDR1 is SGHAT, CDR2 FQDESV (reference sequence). Here the CDR3 DNA reads TGTGCCAGCAGCCGGCGGGAGGATACGCAGTATTTT. As protein: CASSRREDTQYF. The full variable domain, in which reference TRBV11-1 and TRBJ2-3 provide the parts outside the CDR3, is EAEVAQSPRYKITEKSQAVAFWCDPISGHATLYWYRQILGQGPELLVQFQDESVVDDSQLPKDRFSAERLKGVDSTLKIQPAELGDSAMYLCASSRREDTQYFGPGTRLTVL.

V and J are TRBV6-5 and TRBJ1-1, with 9 bases that match TRBD1. Losses at the gene ends were 8 bases for V and 6 bases for J; bases not matched to a gene: 13. Germline-derived CDR1 and CDR2 are MNHEY and SVGAGI. This CDR3 contains 15 residues. CDR3 protein: CASCYPGQGKAEAFF. The CDR3 DNA follows: TGTGCCAGCTGCTACCCGGGACAGGGAAAGGCTGAAGCTTTCTTT.

V gene TRBV29-1 combines with J gene TRBJ1-2, with TRBD1 matching over 7 bases. Germline V gene data show CDR1 as SQVTM and CDR2 as ANQGSEA. The V gene end was trimmed by 0 bases and the J gene end by 0 bases; junction bases not matched to a gene: 7. This CDR3 has 16 residues. The CDR3 DNA reads TGCAGCGTTGAAGAAACCCCCGGACAGGCTAACTATGGCTACACCTTC. Translated, it gives CSVEETPGQANYGYTF.

The chain recombines TRBV7-2 with TRBJ1-5, with D tentatively TRBD1 (5 bases). The V end was cut by 1 base, the J end by 7 bases, with 8 bases between. Germline V lookup: CDR1 SGHTA, CDR2 FQGNSA. The CDR3 is made up of 13 amino acids. The CDR3: CASSLVAGQPQHF. The CDR3 bases are TGTGCCAGCAGCTTAGTAGCAGGGCAGCCCCAGCATTTT. Looking up the rest from reference TRBV7-2 and TRBJ1-5 gives the full variable domain: GAGVSQSPSNKVTEKGKDVELRCDPISGHTALYWYRQSLGQGLEFLIYFQGNSAPDKSGLPSDRFSAERTGGSVSTLTIQRTQQEDSAVYLCASSLVAGQPQHFGDGTRLSIL.

The chain employs TRBV4-2 and TRBJ2-5, with 13 bases aligning to TRBD2. After removal of 1 base from V and 5 bases from J, the junction contained 10 bases not matched to a gene. The CDR3 extends over 18 amino acids. Germline-derived CDR1 and CDR2 are LGHNA and YNFKEQ. CDR3 residues: CASSQGELAGGPWETQYF. Here the CDR3 DNA reads TGTGCCAGCAGCCAAGGGGAACTAGCGGGAGGGCCCTGGGAGACCCAGTACTTC.

The chain couples TRBV11-3 to TRBJ2-3, with 8 bases fitting TRBD2. The CDR3 is 15 residues long. V shed 3 bases, J shed 2 bases, and the junction held 4 bases outside the gene matches. Germline V gives CDR1 SGHNT, CDR2 YENEEA. The CDR3 loop reads CASSLPGRATDTQYF. The CDR3, as DNA: TGTGCCAGCAGCTTGCCCGGGAGGGCCACAGATACGCAGTATTTT.

The chain combines TRBV11-2 with TRBJ1-3; D uncertain. The V end lost 8 bases, the J end lost 7 bases, and 24 bases lay between the germline ends. The CDR3 has 16 residues. The germline CDR1 and CDR2 sequences are SGHAT and FQNNGV. CDR3 residues: CASDPRSGLWSNTIYF. The DNA for the CDR3 is TGTGCCAGCGACCCACGCTCGGGTCTCTGGAGTAACACCATATATTTT.

This clone has a handful of counts. The chain couples TRBV4-1 to TRBJ2-7, with D perhaps matching TRBD2 (7 bases). The germline V and J ends were trimmed by 1 base and 4 bases, with 17 bases remaining between them. Germline-derived CDR1 and CDR2 are MGHRA and YSYEKL. This CDR3 has 16 residues. The CDR3 sequence is CASSQGPGDYLYEQYF. The CDR3 bases are TGCGCCAGCAGCCAAGGGCCAGGGGACTATCTTTACGAGCAGTACTTC.

V gene TRBV7-8 combines with J gene TRBJ1-4, with TRBD1 matching over 9 bases. The CDR3 covers 16 residues. V dropped 5 bases and J dropped 5; count of bases not matched to a gene: 9. CDR1 and CDR2 (germline): SGHVS, FQNEAQ. The CDR3 loop is CASSLGTGSGNEKLFF. The CDR3 nucleotides read TGTGCCAGCAGCCTCGGGACAGGGAGTGGGAATGAAAAACTGTTTTTT.

This chain connects TRBV12-3 or TRBV12-4 to TRBJ1-4, with D possibly TRBD1 on 5 matching bases. The CDR3 has 12 residues. V lost 3 bases and J 8 bases, leaving 7 bases between the germline ends. The chain's CDR3 is CASSLGLEKLFF. The CDR3 DNA sequence: TGTGCCAGCAGTTTGGGACTAGAAAAACTGTTTTTT.

This chain uses TRBV3-1 (or the pseudogene TRBV3-2) with TRBJ2-7; 10 positions agree with TRBD2. J was trimmed by 0 bases and V by 8 bases; bases with no gene match: 10. Germline V CDR1 and CDR2: LGHDT, YNNKEL (reference sequence). The CDR3 has 16 amino acids. The CDR3 DNA reads as TGTGCCAGCGGAGAAGCGGGAGGGACTAGCTCCTACGAGCAGTACTTC. It translates to CASGEAGGTSSYEQYF.

The chain uses TRBV29-1 and TRBJ1-3, with D uncertain. There are 13 residues in the CDR3. The V gene lost 3 bases and the J gene lost 2 bases, with 8 bases spanning the gap. Germline V gives CDR1 SQVTM, CDR2 ANQGSEA. The CDR3 protein is CSVEEITGNTIYF. CDR3 in DNA: TGCAGCGTTGAGGAGATTACTGGAAACACCATATATTTT.